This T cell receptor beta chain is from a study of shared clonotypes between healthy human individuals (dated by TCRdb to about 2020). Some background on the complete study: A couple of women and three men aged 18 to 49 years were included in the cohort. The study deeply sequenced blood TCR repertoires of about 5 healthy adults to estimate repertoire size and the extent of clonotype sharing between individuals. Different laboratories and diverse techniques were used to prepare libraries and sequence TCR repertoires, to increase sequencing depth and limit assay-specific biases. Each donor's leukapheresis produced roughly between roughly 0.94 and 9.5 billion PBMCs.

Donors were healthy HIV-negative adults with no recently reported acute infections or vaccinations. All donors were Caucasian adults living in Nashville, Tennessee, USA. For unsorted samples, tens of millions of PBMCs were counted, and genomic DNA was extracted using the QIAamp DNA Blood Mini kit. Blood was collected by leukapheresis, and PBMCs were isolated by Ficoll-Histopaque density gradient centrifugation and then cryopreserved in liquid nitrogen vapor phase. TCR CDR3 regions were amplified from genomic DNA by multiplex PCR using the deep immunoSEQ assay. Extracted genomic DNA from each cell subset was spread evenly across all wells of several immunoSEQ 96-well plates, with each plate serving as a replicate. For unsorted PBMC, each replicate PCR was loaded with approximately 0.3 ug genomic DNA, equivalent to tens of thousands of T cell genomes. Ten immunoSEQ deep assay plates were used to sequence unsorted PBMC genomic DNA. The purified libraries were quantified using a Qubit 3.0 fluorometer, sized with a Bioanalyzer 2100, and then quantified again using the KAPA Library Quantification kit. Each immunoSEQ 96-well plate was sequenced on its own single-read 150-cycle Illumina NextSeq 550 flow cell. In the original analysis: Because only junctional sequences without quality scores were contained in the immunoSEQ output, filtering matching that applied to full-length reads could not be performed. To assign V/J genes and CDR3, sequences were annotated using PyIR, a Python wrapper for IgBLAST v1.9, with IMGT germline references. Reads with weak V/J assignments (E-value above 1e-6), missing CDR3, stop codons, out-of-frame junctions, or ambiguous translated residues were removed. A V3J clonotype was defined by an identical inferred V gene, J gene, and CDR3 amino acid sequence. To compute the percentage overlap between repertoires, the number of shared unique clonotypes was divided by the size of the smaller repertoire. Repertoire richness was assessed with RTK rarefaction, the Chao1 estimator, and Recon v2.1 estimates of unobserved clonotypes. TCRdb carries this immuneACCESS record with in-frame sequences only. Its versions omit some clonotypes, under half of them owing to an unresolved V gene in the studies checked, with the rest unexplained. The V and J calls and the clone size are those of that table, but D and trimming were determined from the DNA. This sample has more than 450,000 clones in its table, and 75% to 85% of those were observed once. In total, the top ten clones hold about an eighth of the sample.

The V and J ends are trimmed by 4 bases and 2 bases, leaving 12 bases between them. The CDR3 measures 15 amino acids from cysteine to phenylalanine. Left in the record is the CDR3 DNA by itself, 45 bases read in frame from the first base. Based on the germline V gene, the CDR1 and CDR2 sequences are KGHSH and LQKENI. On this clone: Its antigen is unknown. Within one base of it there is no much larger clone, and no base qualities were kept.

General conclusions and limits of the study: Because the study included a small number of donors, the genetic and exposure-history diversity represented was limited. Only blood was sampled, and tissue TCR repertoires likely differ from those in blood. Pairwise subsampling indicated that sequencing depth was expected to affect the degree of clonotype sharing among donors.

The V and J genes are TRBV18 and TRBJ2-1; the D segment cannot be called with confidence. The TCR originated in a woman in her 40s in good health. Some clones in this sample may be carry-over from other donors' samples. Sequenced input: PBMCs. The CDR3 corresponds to CASSHSVATYNEQFF. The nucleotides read TGTGCCAGCTCACATTCGGTGGCAACCTACAATGAGCAGTTCTTC.